Sequencing of this TCR beta chain was carried out in a study of T cell responses to AZD1222 COVID-19 vaccine. This table comes from immunoSEQ multiplex PCR, and its TCRdb copy is limited to in-frame clones, with some not included. The repertoire has roughly 130,000 clones, about 90% of them found once; the top ten carry under 2%. The CDR3 loop spans 15 amino acids. The V end was cut by 6 bases, the J end by 2 bases, with 13 bases between. Per the germline V gene, CDR1 is MNHEY and CDR2 is SMNVEV (reference sequence). The material sequenced was peripheral blood, taken on day 0 of AZD1222 vaccination. The sequence came from an adult in good health. The chain has TRBV27 and TRBJ2-2, with D perhaps matching TRBD2 (5 bases). The CDR3 here is CASRLAGENTGELFF. DNA of the CDR3: TGTGCCAGCAGACTCGCCGGGGAAAACACCGGGGAGCTGTTTTTT.